This TCR beta chain is from a study of response to subunit inactivated influenza vaccine. TCRdb re-analysed the RT-PCR reads in MiXCR, keeping a single row per CDR3 protein. The repertoire holds 300,000 to 350,000 distinct CDR3 sequences, around 22% seen once, with approximately 10% in the top ten. The CDR3 covers 10 residues. The germline gives CDR1 SGHAT, CDR2 FQNNGV. Between the trimmed V and J ends, which lost 7 bases and 14 bases, there was a span of 14 bases. The source is a man aged 45 to 70 who received an inactivated influenza vaccine. Sequenced here: PBMCs from blood, sampled less than 22 months after vaccination. This chain joins TRBV11-2 and TRBJ2-5; tentatively, D is TRBD1 (5 bases). The CDR3: CASTVGQRYF. Written as DNA, the CDR3 is TGTGCCAGCACGGTGGGGCAGCGATACTTC. Drawing the rest from reference TRBV11-2 and TRBJ2-5, the complete variable domain is EAGVAQSPRYKIIEKRQSVAFWCNPISGHATLYWYQQILGQGPKLLIQFQNNGVVDDSQLPKDRFSAERLKGVDSTLKIQPAKLEDSAVYLCASTVGQRYFGPGTRLLVL.